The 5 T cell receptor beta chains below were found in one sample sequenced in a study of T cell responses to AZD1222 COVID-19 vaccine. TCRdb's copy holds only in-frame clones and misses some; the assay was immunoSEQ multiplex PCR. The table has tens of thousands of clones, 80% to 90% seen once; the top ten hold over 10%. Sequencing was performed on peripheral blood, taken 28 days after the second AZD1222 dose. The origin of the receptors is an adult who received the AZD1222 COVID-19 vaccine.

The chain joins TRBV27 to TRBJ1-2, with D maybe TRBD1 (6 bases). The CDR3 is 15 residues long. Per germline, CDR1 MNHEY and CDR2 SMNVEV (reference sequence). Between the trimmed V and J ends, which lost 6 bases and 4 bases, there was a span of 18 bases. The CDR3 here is CASSLAGGASYGYTF. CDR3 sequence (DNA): TGTGCCAGCAGCCTCGCGGGGGGGGCGAGCTATGGCTACACCTTC.

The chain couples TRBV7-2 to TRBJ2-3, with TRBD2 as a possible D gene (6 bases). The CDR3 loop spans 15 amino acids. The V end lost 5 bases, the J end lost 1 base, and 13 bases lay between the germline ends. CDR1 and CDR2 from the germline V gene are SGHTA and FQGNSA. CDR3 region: CASSQTRGGTDTQYF. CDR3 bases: TGTGCCAGCAGCCAGACGCGGGGCGGCACAGATACGCAGTATTTT.

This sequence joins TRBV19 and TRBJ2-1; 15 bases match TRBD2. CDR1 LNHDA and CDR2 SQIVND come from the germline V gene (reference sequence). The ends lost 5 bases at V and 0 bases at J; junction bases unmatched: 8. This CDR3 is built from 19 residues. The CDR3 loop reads CASSPPGLAGGRSYNEQFF. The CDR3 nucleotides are TGTGCCAGTAGTCCCCCGGGACTAGCGGGGGGCCGCTCCTACAATGAGCAGTTCTTC.

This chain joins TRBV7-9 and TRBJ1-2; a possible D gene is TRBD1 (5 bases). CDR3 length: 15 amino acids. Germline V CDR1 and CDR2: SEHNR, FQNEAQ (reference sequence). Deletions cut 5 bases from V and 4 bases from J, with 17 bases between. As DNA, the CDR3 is TGTGCCAGCAGCCTAGGGGAGGTAAAGCCCTATGGCTACACCTTC. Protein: CASSLGEVKPYGYTF.

The CDR3 here is CASSMRTGVEKLFF. As DNA, the CDR3 is TGTGCCAGTAGTATGCGGACAGGGGTTGAAAAACTGTTTTTT. The chain employs TRBV19 and TRBJ1-4; 9 bases fit TRBD1. Per the germline V gene, CDR1 is LNHDA and CDR2 is SQIVND (reference sequence). The V segment lost 3 bases and the J segment 7 bases; nucleotides outside the gene matches: 3. CDR3 size: 14 residues.